This T cell receptor (beta chain) emerged from a study of CD8 T cells in Susac syndrome. Study findings and constraints: The study's TCR sequencing and HLA analysis covered a relatively small number of individuals, and the study acknowledged this.

The germline V and J ends were trimmed by 4 bases and 5 bases, with 3 bases remaining between them. This CDR3 spans 12 amino acids. Germline V lookup: CDR1 SNHLY, CDR2 FYNNEI. RNA was extracted with the RNeasy kit, and a quantity of about 0.45 to 1 ug was reverse transcribed using random hexamers. Amplification of TCR beta CDR3 spanned 54 Vbeta and 13 Jbeta via immunoSEQ multiplex PCR. TCRdb re-called the immunoSEQ multiplex PCR reads through MiXCR, storing one row per CDR3 protein. In the table there are over 150,000 distinct CDR3 sequences, about 94% of which are singletons. Regarding this clonotype: Its matching antigen is unknown.

The T cells that were sequenced for TCR beta were CD8+ and CD4+ cells from blood. In the multiple sclerosis control group, patients were treatment-naive and had stable or active relapsing-remitting disease. The sequencing sample was made of CD4+ T cells from PBMCs. The chain combines TRBV2 with TRBJ2-6; D remains unclear. This sequence originates from a human donor with multiple sclerosis. CDR3: CASSVRANVLTF. CDR3 sequence (DNA): TGTGCCAGCAGTGTGAGGGCCAACGTCCTGACTTTC.